The entry that follows covers one T cell receptor (beta chain) sequence. The record originates from a study of blood T cell repertoires in COVID-19. Turning to the study itself: Collection of acute and convalescent COVID-19 samples took place in the United States, Italy and Spain. Nucleic acid was either cDNA or gDNA, and it came from T cells, B-cell-depleted T cells, or PBMCs.

In the study's own analysis: Cell counts per sample came from amplifying reference gene primers. The method was immunoSEQ multiplex PCR; TCRdb's version includes in-frame clones alone and lacks a portion of them. For V, J and clone size, that table is used; D and trimming come from the DNA. The sample comprises about 46,000 clones, around 87% of which are singletons, and approximately 15% rests with the top ten. Germline V gene lookup returns CDR1 SGHAT and CDR2 FQNNGV. CDR3 length equals 13 residues. With V trimmed by 3 bases and J by 4 bases, 1 base remained unmatched. This TCR came from a human donor in a cohort sampled during active COVID-19. The sequencing sample was made of peripheral blood. The chain couples TRBV11-2 to TRBJ2-5, with 8 bases identical to TRBD1. The CDR3 sequence is CASSLDRAETQYF. The CDR3 DNA reads as TGTGCCAGCAGCTTGGACAGGGCAGAGACCCAGTACTTC.